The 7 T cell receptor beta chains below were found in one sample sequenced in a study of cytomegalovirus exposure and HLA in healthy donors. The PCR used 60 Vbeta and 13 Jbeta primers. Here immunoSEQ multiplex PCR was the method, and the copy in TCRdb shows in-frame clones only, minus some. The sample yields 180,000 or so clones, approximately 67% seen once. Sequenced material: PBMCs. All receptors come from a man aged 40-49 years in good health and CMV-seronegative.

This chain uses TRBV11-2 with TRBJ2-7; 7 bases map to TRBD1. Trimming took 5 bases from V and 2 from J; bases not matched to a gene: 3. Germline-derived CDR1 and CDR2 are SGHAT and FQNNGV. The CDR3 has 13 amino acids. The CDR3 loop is CASSRDRPYEQYF. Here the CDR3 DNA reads TGTGCCAGCAGCCGGGACAGACCCTACGAGCAGTACTTC.

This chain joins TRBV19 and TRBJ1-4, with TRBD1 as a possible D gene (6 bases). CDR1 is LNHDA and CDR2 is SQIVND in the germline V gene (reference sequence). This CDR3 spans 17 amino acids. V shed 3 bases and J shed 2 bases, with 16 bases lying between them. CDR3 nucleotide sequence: TGTGCCAGTAGTATCCCCAGACAGGCTGAGACTAATGAAAAACTGTTTTTT. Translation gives CASSIPRQAETNEKLFF.

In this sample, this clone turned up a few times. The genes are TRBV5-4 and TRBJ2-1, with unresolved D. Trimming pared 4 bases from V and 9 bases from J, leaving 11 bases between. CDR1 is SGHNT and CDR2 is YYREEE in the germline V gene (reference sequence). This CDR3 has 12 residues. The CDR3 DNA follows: TGTGCCAGCAGCACCGACTCGGGTGAGCAGTTCTTC. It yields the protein CASSTDSGEQFF.

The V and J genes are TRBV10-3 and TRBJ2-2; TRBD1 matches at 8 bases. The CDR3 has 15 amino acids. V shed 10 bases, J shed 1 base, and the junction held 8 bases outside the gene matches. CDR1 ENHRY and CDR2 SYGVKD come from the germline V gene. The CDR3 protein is CATRSGTGNTGELFF. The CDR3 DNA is TGTGCCACCAGATCCGGGACAGGGAACACCGGGGAGCTGTTTTTT.

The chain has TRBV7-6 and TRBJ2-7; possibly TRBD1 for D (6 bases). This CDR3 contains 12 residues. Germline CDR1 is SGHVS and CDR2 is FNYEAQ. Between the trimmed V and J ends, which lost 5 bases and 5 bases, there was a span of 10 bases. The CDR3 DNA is TGTGCCAGCAGCCACAGGGAGAACGAGCAGTACTTC. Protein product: CASSHRENEQYF.

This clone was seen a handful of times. For the CDR3, the DNA is TGTGCCAGTAGTATTTGGGGCACACAAGAGACCCAGTACTTC. Translating it yields CASSIWGTQETQYF. V gene TRBV19 combines with J gene TRBJ2-5, with D possibly matching TRBD1 (5 bases). The germline CDR1 and CDR2 sequences are LNHDA and SQIVND (reference sequence). This CDR3 has 14 residues. The V end was cut by 3 bases, the J end by 2 bases, with 10 bases between. Full variable domain (remainder filled in from reference TRBV19 and TRBJ2-5): DGGITQSPKYLFRKEGQNVTLSCEQNLNHDAMYWYRQDPGQGLRLIYYSQIVNDFQKGDIAEGYSVSREKKESFPLTVTSAQKNPTAFYLCASSIWGTQETQYFGPGTRLLVL.

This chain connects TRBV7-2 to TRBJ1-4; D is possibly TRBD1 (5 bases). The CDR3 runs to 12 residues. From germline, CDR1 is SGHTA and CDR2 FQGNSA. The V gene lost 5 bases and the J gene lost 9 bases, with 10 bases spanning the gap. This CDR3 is CASSGDSQKLFF. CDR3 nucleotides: TGTGCCAGCAGCGGCGACAGCCAAAAACTGTTTTTT.